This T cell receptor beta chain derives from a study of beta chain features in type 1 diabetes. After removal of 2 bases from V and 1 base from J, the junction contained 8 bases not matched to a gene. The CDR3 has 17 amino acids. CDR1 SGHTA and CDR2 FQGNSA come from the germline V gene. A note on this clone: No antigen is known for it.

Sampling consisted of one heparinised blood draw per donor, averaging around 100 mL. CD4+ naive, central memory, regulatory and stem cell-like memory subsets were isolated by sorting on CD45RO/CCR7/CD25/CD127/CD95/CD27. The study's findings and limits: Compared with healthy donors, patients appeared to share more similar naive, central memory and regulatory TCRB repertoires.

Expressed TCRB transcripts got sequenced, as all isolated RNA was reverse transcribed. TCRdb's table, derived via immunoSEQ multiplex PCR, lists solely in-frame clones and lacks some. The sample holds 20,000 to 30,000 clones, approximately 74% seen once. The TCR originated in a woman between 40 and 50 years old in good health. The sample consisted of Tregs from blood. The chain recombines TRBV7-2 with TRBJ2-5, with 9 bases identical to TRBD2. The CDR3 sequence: CASSLRGLAGSQETQYF. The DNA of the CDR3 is TGTGCCAGCAGCTTAAGGGGGCTAGCGGGGAGCCAAGAGACCCAGTACTTC.